Below, one T cell receptor beta chain is given with its context. Its matching antigen is unknown. The data are from a study of T cells in Graves' hyperthyroidism and ophthalmopathy. About the research overall: Peripheral blood was drawn at first diagnosis, prior to all treatment. Study-wide results and caveats: Most expanded thyroid clonotypes above 0.001 also appeared in blood.

Exclusion of patients followed from uncontrolled infection, other autoimmune disease, pregnancy or lactation. The study based diagnoses on clinical symptoms, serum thyroxine and TRAb, thyroid ultrasound and orbital computed tomography. There were TCR beta CDR3 regions amplified from RNA transcripts. In the first-round RT-PCR of the TCR CDR3, the HTBI primer set was used. Via MiXCR, TCRdb re-called the multiplex PCR reads, giving one row per CDR3 protein. This repertoire shows 660,000 or so distinct CDR3 sequences, 20% to 25% found once; its top ten account for 34%. CDR3 length equals 14 residues. The germline CDR1 and CDR2 sequences are LNHDA and SQIVND (reference sequence). The V end lost 7 bases, the J end lost 2 bases, and 13 bases lay between the germline ends.

The chain carries TRBV19 and TRBJ2-3, with D unresolved. Sequenced sample: blood. This clonotype was obtained from a man younger than 40 with Graves' ophthalmopathy. In DNA form, the CDR3 reads TGTGCCAGTACGGAATGGGGTGCCACAGATACGCAGTATTTT. This encodes CASTEWGATDTQYF.